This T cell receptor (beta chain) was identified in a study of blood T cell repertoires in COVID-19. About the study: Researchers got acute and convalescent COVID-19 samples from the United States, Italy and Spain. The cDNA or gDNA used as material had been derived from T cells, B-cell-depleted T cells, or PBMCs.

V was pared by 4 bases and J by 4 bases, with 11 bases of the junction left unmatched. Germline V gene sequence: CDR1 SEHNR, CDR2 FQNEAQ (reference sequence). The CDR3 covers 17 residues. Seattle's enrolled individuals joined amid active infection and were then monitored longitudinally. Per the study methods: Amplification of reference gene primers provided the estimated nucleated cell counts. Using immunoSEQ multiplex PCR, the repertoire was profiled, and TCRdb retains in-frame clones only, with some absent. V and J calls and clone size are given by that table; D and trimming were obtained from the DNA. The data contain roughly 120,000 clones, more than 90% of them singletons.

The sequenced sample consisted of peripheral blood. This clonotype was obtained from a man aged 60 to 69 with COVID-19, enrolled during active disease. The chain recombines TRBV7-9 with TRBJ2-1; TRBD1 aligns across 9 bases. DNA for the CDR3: TGTGCCAGCAGCTCCTACGTCGGGACAGGGATATACAATGAGCAGTTCTTC. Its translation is CASSSYVGTGIYNEQFF.